This T cell receptor beta chain is from a study of cytomegalovirus exposure and HLA in healthy donors. Turning to the study itself: Out of a few hundred genotyped donors, about 80% belonged to the Caucasian-associated ancestry cluster.

As to this clone: Its cognate antigen is unknown.

The PCR employed 60 Vbeta primers together with 13 Jbeta primers. This table comes from immunoSEQ multiplex PCR, and its TCRdb copy is limited to in-frame clones, with some not included. The repertoire holds around 120,000 clones, with approximately 80% as singletons. V lost 0 bases, J lost 4 bases, and 10 bases lay in between. This CDR3 has 15 residues. Germline V gene data show CDR1 as LGHNA and CDR2 as YNFKEQ. Study-level points and caveats: Earlier findings revealed that most TCR beta V segments proved productive either about 87% or about 30% of the time. The majority of CMV-associated TCR beta chains were reported as apparently HLA-restricted in a later analysis.

At sampling all donors were nominally healthy, likely with unrecorded immune exposures. The chain employs TRBV4-2 and TRBJ1-5; no clear D. This clonotype originated in a human donor in good health. The sample consisted of PBMCs. The CDR3, as DNA: TGTGCCAGCAGCCAAGATTGGGCGGGAAATCAGCCCCAGCATTTT. Its protein is CASSQDWAGNQPQHF.